The 25 T cell receptor beta chains presented below share a single source sample, sequenced in a study of beta chain features in type 1 diabetes. Study outcomes and limitations: Moderate but significant shortening of TCRB CDR3s was recorded in all four CD4+ subsets from Type 1 diabetes patients.

Reverse transcription of all isolated RNA meant that expressed TCRB transcripts were sequenced. TCRdb's table, derived via immunoSEQ multiplex PCR, lists solely in-frame clones and lacks some. This sample carries about 170,000 clones, approximately 8.1% of them seen once, and the ten largest clones take about 0.95%. Their antigens are not known. The sequenced material came from central memory CD4+ T cells from blood. Receptor source: a middle-aged woman with type 1 diabetes.

This clone has only a few counts. The chain carries TRBV27 and TRBJ1-6; D is possibly TRBD1 (6 bases). V was shortened by 6 bases and J by 5 bases, with 14 bases between the two germline ends. Germline lookup yields CDR1 MNHEY and CDR2 SMNVEV (reference sequence). The CDR3 spans 15 residues. The CDR3 nucleotides read TGTGCCAGCAGGAGGGGGGGACAAAATAATTCACCCCTCCACTTT. Translating gives CASRRGGQNNSPLHF.

V usage is TRBV9 and J usage is TRBJ1-2, with 7 bases matching TRBD1. CDR1 is SGDLS and CDR2 is YYNGEE in the germline V gene. V lost 3 bases to trimming and J lost 10 bases; unmatched junction nucleotides: 3. The CDR3 runs to 11 residues. CDR3 nucleotide sequence: TGTGCCAGCAGCGCAGGGGGGCCCTACACCTTC. It yields the protein CASSAGGPYTF.

The V and J genes are TRBV4-1 and TRBJ1-4; no clear D gene. Trimming took 4 bases from V and 4 from J, leaving 13 bases between them. Germline V gives CDR1 MGHRA, CDR2 YSYEKL. The CDR3 spans 15 residues. The CDR3 spells CASSPGGQVNEKLFF. CDR3 sequence (DNA): TGCGCCAGCAGCCCCGGCGGGCAGGTTAATGAAAAACTGTTTTTT.

There are a few counts of this clone. The chain couples TRBV19 to TRBJ2-7; the D is unclear. This CDR3 has 15 amino acids. Deletions cut 5 bases from V and 0 bases from J, with 14 bases between. The germline V gene encodes CDR1 LNHDA and CDR2 SQIVND (reference sequence). This chain's CDR3 is CASSPSTSVSYEQYF. The CDR3 DNA reads TGTGCCAGTAGTCCGTCGACATCTGTCTCCTACGAGCAGTACTTC.

To note about this clone: One junction end does not reproduce the germline sequence, and a read error may be involved. The V gene is TRBV29-1, the J gene TRBJ1-1, with TRBD1 identical over 7 bases. CDR1 and CDR2 from the germline V gene are SQVTM and ANQGSEA. The CDR3 has 13 amino acids. CDR3 loop: CSVGEGANAEAFF. DNA of the CDR3: TGCAGCGTTGGCGAGGGGGCGAACGCTGAAGCTTTCTTT.

DNA for the CDR3: TGTGCCAGCAGTTACGGGGGCTGGACTGAAGCTTTCTTT. This codes for CASSYGGWTEAFF. V and J are TRBV6-5 and TRBJ1-1; weak D call: TRBD1 (6 bases). This CDR3 region has 13 residues. Germline CDR1 is MNHEY and CDR2 is SVGAGI. V shed 2 bases and J shed 5 bases, with 9 bases lying between them.

The CDR3 DNA follows: TGTGCCAGCAGCTTCACCGGGGGTGGCTACACCTTC. Amino acid sequence: CASSFTGGGYTF. The J gene is TRBJ1-2, the V gene TRBV5-6, with a weak D call TRBD1 (5 bases). Looked up from germline, CDR1 is SGHDT and CDR2 is YYEEEE. The CDR3 covers 12 residues. Trimming cost V 2 bases and J 7 bases, with 9 bases left between them.

The V and J genes are TRBV28 and TRBJ2-5; possibly TRBD1 for D (6 bases). V was trimmed by 8 bases and J by 4 bases, leaving 17 bases between them. This CDR3 region has 14 residues. Per the germline V gene, CDR1 is MDHEN and CDR2 is SYDVKM. The CDR3 reads CASSDSDSLETQYF. CDR3 in DNA: TGTGCCAGCTCTGACTCGGACAGCTTAGAGACCCAGTACTTC. Filled out from reference TRBV28 and TRBJ2-5, the complete variable domain reads DVKVTQSSRYLVKRTGEKVFLECVQDMDHENMFWYRQDPGLGLRLIYFSYDVKMKEKGDIPEGYSVSREKKERFSLILESASTNQTSMYLCASSDSDSLETQYFGPGTRLLVL.

The rearrangement links TRBV7-7 to TRBJ2-5; 8 nucleotides line up with TRBD1. The CDR3 contains 15 residues. Looked up from germline, CDR1 is SSHAT and CDR2 is FNYEAQ (reference sequence). The J segment lost 1 base and the V segment lost 5 bases, leaving 6 bases of the junction unmatched. CDR3 in DNA: TGTGCCAGCAGCCACGGACAGGGCGGCCAAGAGACCCAGTACTTC. This encodes CASSHGQGGQETQYF. Filled out from reference TRBV7-7 and TRBJ2-5, the complete variable domain reads GAGVSQSPRYKVTKRGQDVTLRCDPISSHATLYWYQQALGQGPEFLTYFNYEAQPDKSGLPSDRFSAERPEGSISTLTIQRTEQRDSAMYRCASSHGQGGQETQYFGPGTRLLVL.

Only a few counts were recorded for this clone. The CDR3 region has the DNA TGTGCCAGCGCCCGAAGGGGTAGCCCAAACATTCAGTACTTC. Translating gives CASARRGSPNIQYF. The J gene is TRBJ2-4, the V gene TRBV6-5, with D possibly TRBD1 on 5 matching bases. V was shortened by 8 bases and J by 6 bases, with 17 bases between the two germline ends. CDR1 is MNHEY, CDR2 SVGAGI, per germline. This CDR3 is built from 14 residues.

This clone was counted only a few times. The chain has TRBV15 and TRBJ2-1, with D uncertain. The CDR3 extends over 13 amino acids. Trimming shortened V by 2 bases and J by 9 bases, and 11 bases separated the two germline ends. Germline V gives CDR1 LNHNV, CDR2 YYDKDF (reference sequence). The CDR3 coding sequence is TGTGCCACCAGCAGATCTTCCTCGGGTGAGCAGTTCTTC. This translates into CATSRSSSGEQFF.

V is TRBV9 and J is TRBJ1-2, with D perhaps TRBD1 (5 bases). CDR3 length: 14 residues. Per the germline V gene, CDR1 is SGDLS and CDR2 is YYNGEE. V was cut by 4 bases and J by 4 bases, with 14 bases left in between. This CDR3 is CASSTDNKPYGYTF. The CDR3 DNA is TGTGCCAGCAGCACGGACAACAAACCCTATGGCTACACCTTC.

This clone has just a few counts. The gene calls are TRBV7-9 and TRBJ2-3; 9 nucleotides match TRBD2. The CDR3 loop spans 15 amino acids. The V gene's germline CDR1 is SEHNR and CDR2 FQNEAQ (reference sequence). Trimming took 1 base from V and 3 from J; bases not matched to a gene: 2. The chain's CDR3 is CASSLVSGGTDTQYF. The CDR3 bases are TGTGCCAGCAGCTTAGTTAGCGGGGGTACAGATACGCAGTATTTT. Filled out from reference TRBV7-9 and TRBJ2-3, the complete variable domain reads DTGVSQNPRHKITKRGQNVTFRCDPISEHNRLYWYRQTLGQGPEFLTYFQNEAQLEKSRLLSDRFSAERPKGSFSTLEIQRTEQGDSAMYLCASSLVSGGTDTQYFGPGTRLTVL.

This clone was counted a few times. The gene calls are TRBV6-1 and TRBJ2-1; D is unclear. There are 14 residues in the CDR3. Germline lookup yields CDR1 MNHNS and CDR2 SASEGT. Trimming took off 8 bases at V and 4 bases at J, with 15 bases between the two ends. The CDR3 DNA follows: TGTGCCAGCGAGCCACGAAAGTATTACAATGAGCAGTTCTTC. Its translation is CASEPRKYYNEQFF.

The chain couples TRBV5-1 to TRBJ1-1, with D possibly being TRBD1 (5 bases). The CDR3 runs to 11 residues. Trimming took 0 bases from V and 8 from J, leaving 5 bases between them. Germline CDR1 reads SGHRS; CDR2 reads YFSETQ. The CDR3 is CASSLEGEAFF. DNA for the CDR3: TGCGCCAGCAGCTTGGAGGGGGAAGCTTTCTTT.

The table lists this clone with a few counts. The genes are TRBV10-3 and TRBJ2-1; 8 nucleotides line up with TRBD1. From germline, CDR1 is ENHRY and CDR2 SYGVKD. V lost 6 bases and J lost 8; bases outside the gene matches: 9. The CDR3 length is 14 residues. The CDR3: CAIRETGASHEQFF. The CDR3, as DNA: TGTGCCATCAGAGAGACAGGGGCCTCTCATGAGCAGTTCTTC.

This clone was picked up a small number of times. The rearrangement joins TRBV7-2 to TRBJ2-1, with a tentative D call TRBD2 (6 bases). The V and J ends lost 1 base and 7 bases respectively, with 8 bases between them. The CDR3 is 13 residues long. Germline-derived CDR1 and CDR2 are SGHTA and FQGNSA. CDR3 nucleotide sequence: TGTGCCAGCAGCTTAGGGGACTTAAATGAGCAGTTCTTC. It translates to CASSLGDLNEQFF. The full variable domain, in which reference TRBV7-2 and TRBJ2-1 provide the parts outside the CDR3, is GAGVSQSPSNKVTEKGKDVELRCDPISGHTALYWYRQSLGQGLEFLIYFQGNSAPDKSGLPSDRFSAERTGGSVSTLTIQRTQQEDSAVYLCASSLGDLNEQFFGPGTRLTVL.

This clone was recorded a few times. The chain combines TRBV7-2 with TRBJ2-7; unclear D gene. In germline, CDR1 is SGHTA, CDR2 FQGNSA. Trimming cost V 5 bases and J 6 bases, with 14 bases left between them. The CDR3 consists of 13 residues. CDR3 sequence reads: CASSASALGEQYF. The CDR3 DNA is TGTGCCAGCAGCGCGTCGGCCCTAGGCGAGCAGTACTTC.

This clone was seen only a few times. The CDR3 nucleotides are TGTGCCAGCAGCCCCATCCGGGACAGGCGTTTGAACACTGAAGCTTTCTTT. Translation gives CASSPIRDRRLNTEAFF. The chain is built from TRBV11-2 and TRBJ1-1, with 8 bases fitting TRBD1. CDR3 length: 17 residues. After removal of 5 bases from V and 0 bases from J, the junction contained 11 bases not matched to a gene. Per the germline V gene, CDR1 is SGHAT and CDR2 is FQNNGV.

This clone was observed a few times. The V gene is TRBV5-1, the J gene TRBJ2-2; D might be TRBD2 (6 bases). Germline CDR1 reads SGHRS; CDR2 reads YFSETQ. There are 17 residues in the CDR3. Deletions cut 4 bases from V and 5 bases from J, with 21 bases between. Here the CDR3 reads CASSPGPEAGLTGELFF. DNA of the CDR3: TGCGCCAGCAGCCCTGGGCCAGAAGCGGGCCTGACCGGGGAGCTGTTTTTT. The complete variable domain, with remaining parts taken from reference TRBV5-1 and TRBJ2-2, reads KAGVTQTPRYLIKTRGQQVTLSCSPISGHRSVSWYQQTPGQGLQFLFEYFSETQRNKGNFPGRFSGRQFSNSRSEMNVSTLELGDSALYLCASSPGPEAGLTGELFFGEGSRLTVL.

The rearrangement joins TRBV19 to TRBJ2-5; 11 nucleotides match TRBD1. Germline CDR1 and CDR2: LNHDA and SQIVND (reference sequence). V lost 8 bases and J lost 4; bases outside the gene matches: 3. This CDR3 spans 13 amino acids. This chain's CDR3 is CASGGQGVETQYF. CDR3 DNA: TGTGCCAGTGGGGGACAGGGGGTAGAGACCCAGTACTTC.

This clone showed up many times. The genes are TRBV7-3 and TRBJ1-1, with D uncertain. CDR3 length equals 13 residues. From germline, CDR1 is SGHTA and CDR2 FQGTGA. Trimming left V 2 bases short and J 1 base short, with 5 bases between. The CDR3 sequence: CASSLQSNTEAFF. The CDR3 bases are TGTGCCAGCAGCTTACAGTCGAACACTGAAGCTTTCTTT.

V is TRBV5-1 and J is TRBJ2-1, with 14 positions matching TRBD2. V gave up 5 bases and J gave up 8 bases; unmatched junction bases: 9. Per the germline V gene, CDR1 is SGHRS and CDR2 is YFSETQ. The CDR3 is 16 residues long. The CDR3 DNA is TGCGCCAGCAGTCCGGGACTAGCGGGAGAGGGGGATGAGCAGTTCTTC. This translates into CASSPGLAGEGDEQFF.

This clone was counted many times. The chain couples TRBV11-2 to TRBJ2-5; D call uncertain. V lost 1 base and J lost 5, with 2 bases in between. Germline V gene data show CDR1 as SGHAT and CDR2 as FQNNGV. The CDR3 length is 11 residues. The chain's CDR3 is CASSLAETQYF. In DNA form, the CDR3 reads TGTGCCAGCAGCTTAGCGGAGACCCAGTACTTC.

This clone appeared a few times. CDR3 bases: TGTGCCAGCAGTTTGCTTCTGGCGGGAGTAGGAGATACGCAGTATTTT. Its translation: CASSLLLAGVGDTQYF. The genes are TRBV28 and TRBJ2-3; TRBD2 matches 7 bases. Trimming cost V 3 bases and J 5 bases; bases outside gene matches: 11. Germline CDR1 is MDHEN and CDR2 is SYDVKM. CDR3 length: 16 residues.